This TCR beta chain derives from a study of blood T cells in healthy people across ages. With 3 bases removed from V and 3 bases from J, the gap between germline ends came to 6 bases. The CDR3 spans 12 residues. This clonotype was seen a few times. A second PCR, run for 7 to 11 cycles, used a sample-barcoded 5' primer plus a J-beta primer mix. Each cDNA molecule received a tag from a template-switch adaptor that had 12 random nucleotides. MiXCR was run by TCRdb on the 5' RACE reads, yielding one entry per CDR3 protein. The table records over 950,000 distinct CDR3 sequences, approximately 38% of them present only once.

This chain joins TRBV12-3 or TRBV12-4 and TRBJ2-7; D not resolved. What was sequenced was blood. The sequence was obtained from a man aged 18 to 35 in good health. CDR3 sequence (DNA): TGTGCCAGCAGTTTTTCGTTCTACGAGCAGTACTTC. Protein sequence: CASSFSFYEQYF.